Below are 8 T cell receptor beta chains sequenced from a single sample in a study of T cells in narcolepsy. Sequencing was performed with immunoSEQ multiplex PCR; in TCRdb, only in-frame clones are kept and a portion is missing. Here the sample spans about 36,000 clones, approximately 77% being singletons. Material: memory (CD45RA-) CD4+ T cells from blood. The origin of the receptors is a human donor in good health.

The CDR3 DNA reads TGTGCCAGCAGTGTTCTTGGTTGGGGGGACTATGGCTACACCTTC. Its translation: CASSVLGWGDYGYTF. V and J are TRBV6-6 and TRBJ1-2; weak D call: TRBD1 (5 bases). V dropped 5 bases and J dropped 3 bases, with 16 bases sitting between them. CDR1 and CDR2 (germline): MNHNY, SVGAGI (reference sequence). This CDR3 has 15 amino acids.

The count of this clone is one. This chain connects TRBV5-8 to TRBJ1-2; the D gene is possibly TRBD1 (5 bases). Per germline, CDR1 SGHTS and CDR2 YDEGEE. V was cut by 4 bases and J by 5 bases, with 18 bases left in between. The CDR3 totals 15 residues. CDR3 sequence (DNA): TGTGCCAGCAGCCCCGGGACGGAGGCCGGATATGGCTACACCTTC. Its translation: CASSPGTEAGYGYTF. The complete variable domain, with remaining parts taken from reference TRBV5-8 and TRBJ1-2, reads EAGVTQSPTHLIKTRGQQATLRCSPISGHTSVYWYQQALGLGLQFLLWYDEGEERNRGNFPPRFSGRQFPNYSSELNVNALELEDSALYLCASSPGTEAGYGYTFGSGTRLTVV.

The chain combines TRBV27 with TRBJ1-1; TRBD1 matches 7 bases. CDR1 and CDR2 (germline): MNHEY, SMNVEV (reference sequence). V dropped 10 bases and J dropped 4; count of bases not matched to a gene: 9. CDR3 length: 13 residues. CDR3: CATHQGVSTEAFF. The CDR3 coding sequence is TGTGCCACACACCAGGGGGTGAGCACTGAAGCTTTCTTT.

The chain recombines TRBV7-5 with TRBJ2-7. TRBV7-5 is deemed a pseudogene. CDR3 length equals 12 residues. The CDR3 bases are TGTGTCAGAAGCCCTGACCCCTACGAGCAGTACTTC. Its protein is CVRSPDPYEQYF.

This clone was picked up a small number of times. V is TRBV5-6 and J is TRBJ2-7; 8 positions agree with TRBD1. V was pared by 4 bases and J by 3 bases, with 9 bases of the junction left unmatched. This CDR3 comprises 15 residues. Looked up from germline, CDR1 is SGHDT and CDR2 is YYEEEE. The CDR3, as DNA: TGTGCCAGCAGCGAGACAGGGGCAGTAAACTACGAGCAGTACTTC. Amino acids: CASSETGAVNYEQYF.

This chain connects TRBV4-2 to TRBJ2-3; 7 nucleotides line up with TRBD1. This CDR3 is 14 amino acids long. CDR1 LGHNA and CDR2 YNFKEQ come from the germline V gene. Losses at the gene ends were 5 bases for V and 5 bases for J; bases not matched to a gene: 7. CDR3 DNA sequence: TGTGCCAGCAGCTCCACAGGGGATAAAGATACGCAGTATTTT. Translation gives CASSSTGDKDTQYF.

The chain carries TRBV5-6 and TRBJ2-3; 8 bases map to TRBD1. Germline values: CDR1 SGHDT, CDR2 YYEEEE. With V trimmed by 4 bases and J by 5 bases, 9 bases remained unmatched. The CDR3 extends over 15 amino acids. The CDR3 bases are TGTGCCAGCAGCCTTCCGGGACAGGCAATAGATACGCAGTATTTT. Translation gives CASSLPGQAIDTQYF.

The rearrangement links TRBV6-6 to TRBJ1-5; 8 positions match TRBD1. V lost 6 bases, J lost 5 bases, and 6 bases stayed unmatched. CDR1 is MNHNY and CDR2 is SVGAGI in the germline V gene (reference sequence). The CDR3 has 14 amino acids. CDR3 nucleotide sequence: TGTGCCAGCAGGGACAGGGTCAATGATCAGCCCCAGCATTTT. As protein: CASRDRVNDQPQHF.